One and the same sample provided the 11 T cell receptor beta chains below, sequenced in a study of blood T cell repertoires in COVID-19. Only in-frame clones appear in the TCRdb table, and some are missing; sequencing was by immunoSEQ multiplex PCR. The table shows some 170,000 clones, with around 76% occurring only once. Sequencing was carried out using peripheral blood. These receptor sequences come from a woman between 65 and 79 years old with acute or convalescent COVID-19.

This clone was seen once. This sequence joins TRBV2 and TRBJ2-3; possible D gene TRBD2, 6 bases. The CDR3 loop spans 12 amino acids. CDR1 is SNHLY, CDR2 FYNNEI, per germline. V was trimmed by 7 bases and J by 1 base, leaving 6 bases between them. CDR3 DNA: TGTGCCAGCACGGGGGGCACAGATACGCAGTATTTT. Its protein is CASTGGTDTQYF.

The rearrangement links TRBV2 to TRBJ1-2; D gene uncertain. The ends were cut back, 3 bases at V and 5 bases at J, with 7 bases in the middle. The CDR3 runs 12 residues. The V gene's germline CDR1 is SNHLY and CDR2 FYNNEI. The CDR3 coding sequence is TGTGCCAGCAGTGAGGAGGGTTATGGCTACACCTTC. Residues: CASSEEGYGYTF.

The chain recombines TRBV5-1 with TRBJ2-1; TRBD2 might be the D (5 bases). Germline CDR1 SGHRS, CDR2 YFSETQ. The CDR3 is made up of 14 amino acids. The germline V and J ends were trimmed by 0 bases and 4 bases, with 8 bases remaining between them. The CDR3 loop reads CASSLDGVYNEQFF. As DNA, the CDR3 is TGCGCCAGCAGCTTGGACGGGGTTTACAATGAGCAGTTCTTC.

This clone was observed a single time. The chain links TRBV28 to TRBJ2-3; 10 bases match TRBD2. The CDR3 has 17 amino acids. V lost 4 bases and J lost 4; bases outside the gene matches: 11. Germline CDR1 and CDR2: MDHEN and SYDVKM. CDR3 residues: CASSSHSSGSSADTQYF. The CDR3 DNA reads TGTGCCAGCAGTTCCCATTCTAGCGGGAGTTCGGCAGATACGCAGTATTTT.

CDR3 DNA: TGTGCCAGCAGTGAAGGGCAAGCGGGGGGGCGGGTCAATGAGCAGTTCTTC. Its translation is CASSEGQAGGRVNEQFF. The chain links TRBV6-1 to TRBJ2-1, with TRBD2 matching 10 bases. Germline V CDR1 and CDR2: MNHNS, SASEGT. CDR3 length equals 17 residues. Unmatched junction bases numbered 9, after V lost 1 base and J lost 6 bases.

The rearrangement links TRBV6-5 to TRBJ1-1, with TRBD1 identical over 7 bases. This CDR3 has 15 residues. The germline V gene has CDR1 MNHEY and CDR2 SVGAGI. Trimming took 5 bases from V and 0 from J; bases not matched to a gene: 6. The CDR3 sequence is CASSLTGELNTEAFF. CDR3 nucleotide sequence: TGTGCCAGCAGTCTTACAGGGGAATTGAACACTGAAGCTTTCTTT.

J is TRBJ2-2 and V is TRBV9; 12 bases are shared with TRBD2. The CDR3 runs 19 residues. After removal of 2 bases from V and 5 bases from J, the junction contained 13 bases not matched to a gene. The germline V gene has CDR1 SGDLS and CDR2 YYNGEE. This chain's CDR3 is CASSVPSLAGGPGTGELFF. The CDR3 nucleotides read TGTGCCAGCAGCGTCCCCTCCCTAGCGGGAGGGCCGGGGACCGGGGAGCTGTTTTTT.

V and J are TRBV6-5 and TRBJ1-4; D is perhaps TRBD1 (5 bases). Trimming took off 8 bases at V and 0 bases at J, with 13 bases between the two ends. CDR3 length: 15 residues. The germline V gene encodes CDR1 MNHEY and CDR2 SVGAGI. The CDR3 spells CASEQGIATNEKLFF. CDR3 DNA sequence: TGTGCCAGCGAGCAGGGTATTGCAACTAATGAAAAACTGTTTTTT.

V usage is TRBV4-1 and J usage is TRBJ2-2, with D possibly being TRBD2 (5 bases). CDR3 length equals 13 residues. Germline CDR1 reads MGHRA; CDR2 reads YSYEKL. Trimming left V 3 bases short and J 4 bases short, with 6 bases between. The DNA for the CDR3 is TGCGCCAGCAGCCATACTAGCACCGGGGAGCTGTTTTTT. Protein sequence: CASSHTSTGELFF.

This clone was seen only a few times. The genes are TRBV7-2 and TRBJ2-1; a possible D gene is TRBD1 (6 bases). Germline CDR1 is SGHTA and CDR2 is FQGNSA. V gave up 5 bases and J gave up 8 bases, with 13 bases separating them. The CDR3 loop spans 13 amino acids. CDR3 amino acids: CASSPQGLDEQFF. In nucleotides, the CDR3 is TGTGCCAGCAGCCCACAGGGTTTGGATGAGCAGTTCTTC.

The rearrangement links TRBV4-3 to TRBJ2-2, with TRBD2 as a possible D gene (6 bases). V lost 0 bases and J 5 bases, leaving 7 bases between the germline ends. This CDR3 is 14 amino acids long. CDR1 and CDR2 from the germline V gene are LGHNA and YSLEER. CDR3: CASSQDGGTGELFF. CDR3 coding DNA: TGCGCCAGCAGCCAAGATGGGGGGACCGGGGAGCTGTTTTTT.